This passage covers 8 T cell receptor beta chains from one sample sequenced in a study of spatial heterogeneity in lung cancer. Stated time point: blood at routine non-recurrence follow-up after resection. Whole RNA from tumor, nontumor lung or frozen PBMC was sequenced unsorted. TCRdb reanalysed the 5' RACE reads using MiXCR and keeps one entry per CDR3 protein. The data hold around 30,000 distinct CDR3 sequences, with approximately 5.4% observed a single time. Sequences were derived from PBMCs, sampled at follow-up. The receptors derive from a male donor with early-stage non-small cell lung cancer.

The chain is built from TRBV13 and TRBJ2-2; D unresolved. Deletions cut 5 bases from V and 5 bases from J, with 12 bases between. The CDR3 sequence is 14 residues long. Germline V CDR1 and CDR2: PRHDT, FYEKMQ (reference sequence). CDR3 nucleotides: TGTGCCAGCAGCCGTTCATTCGGTACCGGGGAGCTGTTTTTT. This translates into CASSRSFGTGELFF.

This clonotype was counted ten times or more. The gene calls are TRBV3-1 and TRBJ1-4; TRBD1 matches at 7 bases. The length of the CDR3 is 12 residues. V shed 7 bases and J 5 bases; nucleotides not matched to a gene: 1. Per germline, CDR1 LGHDT and CDR2 YNNKEL (reference sequence). The CDR3 region is CASNRGNEKLFF. The CDR3 DNA follows: TGTGCCAGCAACAGGGGAAATGAAAAACTGTTTTTT.

J is TRBJ2-2 and V is TRBV12-3 or TRBV12-4, with D uncertain. The CDR3 length is 13 residues. The V end was cut by 6 bases, the J end by 0 bases, with 5 bases between. The CDR3 region has the DNA TGTGCCAGCAGGAGAGCGAACACCGGGGAGCTGTTTTTT. Protein: CASRRANTGELFF.

This clonotype has ten or more counts. V gene TRBV2 combines with J gene TRBJ1-4; D perhaps matches TRBD1 (5 bases). The germline CDR1 and CDR2 sequences are SNHLY and FYNNEI. V lost 5 bases to trimming and J lost 5 bases, with 12 bases between them. The CDR3 covers 14 residues. The CDR3 nucleotides read TGTGCCAGCAGTTCCGACAGTTGGAATGAAAAACTGTTTTTT. Its translation is CASSSDSWNEKLFF.

Of note for this clonotype: The missing conserved phenylalanine or tryptophan at the end of this CDR3 makes a read error likely. V and J are TRBV20-1 and TRBJ2-5, with D tentatively TRBD1 (6 bases). Trimming pared 0 bases from V and 7 bases from J, leaving 12 bases between. Germline V gene sequence: CDR1 DFQATT, CDR2 SNEGSKA (reference sequence). This CDR3 has 13 residues. The CDR3 spells CSARELQGRTQYS. Here the CDR3 DNA reads TGCAGTGCTAGAGAGCTGCAGGGGCGGACCCAGTACTCC.

This clonotype was seen a few times. This rearrangement joins TRBV24-1 to TRBJ2-3, with 10 bases that match TRBD1. The germline V gene encodes CDR1 KGHDR and CDR2 SFDVKD. V shed 3 bases and J 5 bases; nucleotides not matched to a gene: 4. CDR3 length: 15 residues. DNA for the CDR3: TGTGCCACCAGTGATCGACAGGGGGCTAAAGATACGCAGTATTTT. It codes for CATSDRQGAKDTQYF.

Many counts were recorded for this clonotype. J is TRBJ2-1 and V is TRBV6-2 or TRBV6-3, with 10 bases fitting TRBD2. CDR1 and CDR2 (germline): MNHEY, SVGEGT. This CDR3 spans 13 amino acids. Trimming removed 7 bases from V and 8 bases from J; junction bases left unmatched: 5. The chain's CDR3 is CASKLAGVDEQFF. The CDR3 DNA follows: TGTGCCAGCAAGCTAGCGGGAGTGGATGAGCAGTTCTTC.

The V and J genes are TRBV24-1 and TRBJ2-1; 10 positions agree with TRBD2. The CDR3 runs 14 residues. Per germline, CDR1 KGHDR and CDR2 SFDVKD. Trimming took 6 bases from V and 9 from J; bases not matched to a gene: 7. This CDR3 reads CATSLGSGRGEQFF. The CDR3 DNA is TGTGCCACCAGTTTGGGAAGCGGGAGGGGTGAGCAGTTCTTC.